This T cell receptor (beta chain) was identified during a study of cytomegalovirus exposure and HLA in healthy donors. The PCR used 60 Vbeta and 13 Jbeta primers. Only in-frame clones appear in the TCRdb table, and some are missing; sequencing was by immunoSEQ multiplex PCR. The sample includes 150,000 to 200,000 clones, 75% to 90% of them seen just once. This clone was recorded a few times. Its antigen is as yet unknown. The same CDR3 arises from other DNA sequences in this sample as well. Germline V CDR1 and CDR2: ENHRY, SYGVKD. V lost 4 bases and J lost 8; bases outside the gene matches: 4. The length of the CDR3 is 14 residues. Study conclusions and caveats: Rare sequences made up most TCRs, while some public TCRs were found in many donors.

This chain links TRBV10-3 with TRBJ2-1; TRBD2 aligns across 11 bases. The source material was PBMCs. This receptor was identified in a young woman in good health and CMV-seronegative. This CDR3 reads CAISGLAGGDEQFF. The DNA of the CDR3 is TGTGCCATCAGTGGCCTAGCGGGGGGCGATGAGCAGTTCTTC.